This T cell receptor (beta chain) was captured by sequencing in a study of blood T cell repertoires in COVID-19. Across the whole study: Sites in the United States, Italy and Spain provided acute and convalescent COVID-19 samples. T cells, B-cell-depleted T cells, or PBMCs provided the cDNA or gDNA that served as material.

Produced via immunoSEQ multiplex PCR; TCRdb's table is partial and in-frame only. The sample includes around 320,000 clones, approximately 90% seen only once; the top ten take roughly 2.1%. The germline CDR1 and CDR2 sequences are SGHNT and YYREEE (reference sequence). The CDR3 is 15 residues long. V shed 6 bases, J shed 3 bases, and the junction held 8 bases outside the gene matches. The chain uses TRBV5-4 and TRBJ2-1; 8 bases are shared with TRBD2. The TCR originated in a man between 18 and 35 years old with active or convalescent COVID-19. The sample taken for sequencing was peripheral blood. CDR3 nucleotide sequence: TGTGCCAGCACCGATAGCGGGGATGGCTACAATGAGCAGTTCTTC. Amino acids: CASTDSGDGYNEQFF.